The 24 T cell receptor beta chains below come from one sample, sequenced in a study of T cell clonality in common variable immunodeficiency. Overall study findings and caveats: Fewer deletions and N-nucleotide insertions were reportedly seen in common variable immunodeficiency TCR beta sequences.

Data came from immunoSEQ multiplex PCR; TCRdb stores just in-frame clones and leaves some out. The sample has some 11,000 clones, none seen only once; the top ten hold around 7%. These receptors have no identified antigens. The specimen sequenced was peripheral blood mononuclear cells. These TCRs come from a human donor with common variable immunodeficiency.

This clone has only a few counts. CDR3 loop: CASSQLTGNNQPQHF. The CDR3 DNA, read in part, is TGTGCCAGCAGCCAGCTGACAGGGAACAATCAGCCC. J is TRBJ1-5 and V is TRBV5-6, with 7 bases aligning to TRBD1. The sequenced fragment ends 3 residues before the CDR3 boundary, so the rest is inferred from the germline J gene. Unmatched junction bases numbered 7, after V lost 4 bases and J lost 3 bases. Germline V gives CDR1 SGHDT, CDR2 YYEEEE. The CDR3 has 15 amino acids.

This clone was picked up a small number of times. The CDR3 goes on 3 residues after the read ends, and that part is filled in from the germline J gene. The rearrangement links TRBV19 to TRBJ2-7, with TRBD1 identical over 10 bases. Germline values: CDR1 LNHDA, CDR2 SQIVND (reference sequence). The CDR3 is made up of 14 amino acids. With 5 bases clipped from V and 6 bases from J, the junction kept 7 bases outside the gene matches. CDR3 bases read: TGTGCCAGTAGTGTTGGGACAGGGGCTCTCGAG. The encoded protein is CASSVGTGALE. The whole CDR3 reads CASSVGTGALEQYF.

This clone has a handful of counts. The CDR3 is CAHGQGLDTEAFF. The sequenced CDR3 bases are TGTGCCCATGGTCAGGGGTTGGACACTGAA. The chain couples TRBV30 to TRBJ1-1; a possible D gene is TRBD1 (6 bases). The read falls 3 residues short of the CDR3 end, and the missing part is taken from the germline J gene. The length of the CDR3 is 13 residues. Germline V gene lookup returns CDR1 GTSNPN and CDR2 SVGIG (reference sequence). V gave up 8 bases and J gave up 3 bases, with 16 bases separating them.

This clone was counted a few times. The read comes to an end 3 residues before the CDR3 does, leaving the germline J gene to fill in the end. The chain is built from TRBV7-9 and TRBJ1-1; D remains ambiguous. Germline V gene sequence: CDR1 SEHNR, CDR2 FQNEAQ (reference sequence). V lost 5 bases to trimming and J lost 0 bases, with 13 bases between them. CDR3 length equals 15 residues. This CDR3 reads CASSREVTVNTEAFF. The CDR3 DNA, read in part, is TGTGCCAGCAGCCGTGAAGTGACTGTGAACACTGAA.

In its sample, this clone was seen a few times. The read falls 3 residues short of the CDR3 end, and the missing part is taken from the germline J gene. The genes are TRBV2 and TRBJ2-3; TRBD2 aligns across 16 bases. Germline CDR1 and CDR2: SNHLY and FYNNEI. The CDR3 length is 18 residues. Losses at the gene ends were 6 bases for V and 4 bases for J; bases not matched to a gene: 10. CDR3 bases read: TGTGCCAGCAGCATGCCGGGACTAGCGGGGGGGCCTCCAGATACG. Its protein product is CASSMPGLAGGPPDT. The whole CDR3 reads CASSMPGLAGGPPDTQYF.

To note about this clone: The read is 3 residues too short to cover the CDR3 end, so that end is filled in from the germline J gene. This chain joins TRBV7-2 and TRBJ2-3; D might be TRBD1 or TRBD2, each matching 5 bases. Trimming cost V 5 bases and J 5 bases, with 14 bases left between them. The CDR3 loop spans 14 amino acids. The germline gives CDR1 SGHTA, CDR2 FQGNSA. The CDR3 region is CASSGSRGVDTQYF. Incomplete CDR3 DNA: TGTGCCAGCAGCGGCTCGAGGGGAGTAGATACG.

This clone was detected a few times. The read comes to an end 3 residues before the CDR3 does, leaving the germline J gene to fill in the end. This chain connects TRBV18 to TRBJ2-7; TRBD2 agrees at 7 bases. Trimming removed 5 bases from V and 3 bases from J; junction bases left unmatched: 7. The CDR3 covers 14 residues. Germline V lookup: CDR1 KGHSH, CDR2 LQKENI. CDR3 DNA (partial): TGTGCCAGCTCAAGAGCGGGGAACATCTACGAG. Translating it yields CASSRAGNIYE. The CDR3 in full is CASSRAGNIYEQYF.

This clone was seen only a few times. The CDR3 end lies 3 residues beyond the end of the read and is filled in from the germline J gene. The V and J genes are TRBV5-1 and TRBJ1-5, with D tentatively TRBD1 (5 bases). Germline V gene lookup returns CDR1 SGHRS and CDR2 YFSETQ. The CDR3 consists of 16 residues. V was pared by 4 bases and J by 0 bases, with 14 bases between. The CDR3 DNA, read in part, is TGCGCCAGCAGCGGGACTAGGGACGCTAGCAATCAGCCC. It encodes CASSGTRDASNQP. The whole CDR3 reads CASSGTRDASNQPQHF.

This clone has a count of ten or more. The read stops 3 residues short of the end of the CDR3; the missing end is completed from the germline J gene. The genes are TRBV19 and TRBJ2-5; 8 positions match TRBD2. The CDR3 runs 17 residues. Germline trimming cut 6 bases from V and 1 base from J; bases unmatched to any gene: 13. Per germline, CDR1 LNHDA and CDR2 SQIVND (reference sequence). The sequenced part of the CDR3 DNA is TGTGCCAGTAGAAAGTTCGGGAGGGGCGCGCCCCAAGAGACC. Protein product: CASRKFGRGAPQET. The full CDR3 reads CASRKFGRGAPQETQYF.

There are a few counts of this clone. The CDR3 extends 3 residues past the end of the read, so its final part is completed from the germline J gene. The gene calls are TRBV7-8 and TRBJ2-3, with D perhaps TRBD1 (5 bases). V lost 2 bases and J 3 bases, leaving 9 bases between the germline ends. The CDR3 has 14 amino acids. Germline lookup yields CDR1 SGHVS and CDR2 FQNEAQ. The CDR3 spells CASSLIRGTDTQYF. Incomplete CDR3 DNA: TGTGCCAGCAGCTTAATTAGGGGTACAGATACG.

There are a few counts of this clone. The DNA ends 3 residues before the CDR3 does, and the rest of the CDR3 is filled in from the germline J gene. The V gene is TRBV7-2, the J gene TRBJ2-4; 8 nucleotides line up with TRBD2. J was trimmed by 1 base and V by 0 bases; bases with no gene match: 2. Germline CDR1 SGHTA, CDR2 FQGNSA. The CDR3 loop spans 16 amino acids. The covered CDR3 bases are TGTGCCAGCAGCTTAGCTAGCGGGGTCGCCAAAAACATT. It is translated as CASSLASGVAKNI. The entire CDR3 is CASSLASGVAKNIQYF. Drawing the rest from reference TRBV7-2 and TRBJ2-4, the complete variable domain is GAGVSQSPSNKVTEKGKDVELRCDPISGHTALYWYRQSLGQGLEFLIYFQGNSAPDKSGLPSDRFSAERTGGSVSTLTIQRTQQEDSAVYLCASSLASGVAKNIQYFGAGTRLSVL.

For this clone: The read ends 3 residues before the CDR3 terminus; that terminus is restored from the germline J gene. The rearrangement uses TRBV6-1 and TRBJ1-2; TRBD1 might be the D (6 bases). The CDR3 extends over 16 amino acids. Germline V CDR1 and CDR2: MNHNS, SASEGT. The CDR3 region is CASSELVGHRDWGYTF. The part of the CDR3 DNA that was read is TGTGCCAGCAGTGAATTGGTGGGACACAGGGATTGGGGC.

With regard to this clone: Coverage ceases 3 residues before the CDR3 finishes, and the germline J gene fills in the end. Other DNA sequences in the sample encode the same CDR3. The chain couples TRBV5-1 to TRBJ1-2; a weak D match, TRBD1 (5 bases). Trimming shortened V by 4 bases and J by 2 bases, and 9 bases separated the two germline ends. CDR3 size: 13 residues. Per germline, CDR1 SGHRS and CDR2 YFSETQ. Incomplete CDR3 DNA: TGCGCCAGCAGCACCGGGGGGAACTATGGC. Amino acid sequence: CASSTGGNYG. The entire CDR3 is CASSTGGNYGYTF.

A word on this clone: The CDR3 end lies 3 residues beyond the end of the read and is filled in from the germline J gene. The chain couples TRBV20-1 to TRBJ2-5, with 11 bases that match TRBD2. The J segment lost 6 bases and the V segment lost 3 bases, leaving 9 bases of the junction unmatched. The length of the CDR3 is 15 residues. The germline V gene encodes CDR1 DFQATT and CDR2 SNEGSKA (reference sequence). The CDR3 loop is CSASKLAGDLKTQYF. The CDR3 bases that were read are TGCAGTGCTAGTAAACTAGCGGGGGACCTAAAGACC.

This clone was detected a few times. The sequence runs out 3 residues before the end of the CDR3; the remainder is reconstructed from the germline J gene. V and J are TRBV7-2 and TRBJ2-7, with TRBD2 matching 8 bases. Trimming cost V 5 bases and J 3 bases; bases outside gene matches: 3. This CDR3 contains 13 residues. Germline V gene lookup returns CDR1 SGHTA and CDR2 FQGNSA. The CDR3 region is CASSTRGGYEQYF. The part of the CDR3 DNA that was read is TGTGCCAGCAGCACCCGGGGGGGCTACGAG.

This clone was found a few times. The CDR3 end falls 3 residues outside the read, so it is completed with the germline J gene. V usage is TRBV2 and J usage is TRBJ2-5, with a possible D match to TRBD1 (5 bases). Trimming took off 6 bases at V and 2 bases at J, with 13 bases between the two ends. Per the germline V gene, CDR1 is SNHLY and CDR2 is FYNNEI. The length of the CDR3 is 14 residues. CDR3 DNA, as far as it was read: TGTGCCAGCAGGATCAGGGATTTTCAAGAGACC. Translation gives CASRIRDFQET. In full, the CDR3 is CASRIRDFQETQYF.

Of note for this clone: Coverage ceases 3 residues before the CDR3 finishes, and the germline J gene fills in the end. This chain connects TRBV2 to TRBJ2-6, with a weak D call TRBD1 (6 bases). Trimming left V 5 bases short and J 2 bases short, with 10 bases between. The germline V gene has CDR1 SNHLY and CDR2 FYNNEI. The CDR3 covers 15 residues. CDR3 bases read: TGTGCCAGCAGTACCAGGGGACCTGGGGCCAACGTC. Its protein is CASSTRGPGANV. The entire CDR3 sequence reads CASSTRGPGANVLTF.

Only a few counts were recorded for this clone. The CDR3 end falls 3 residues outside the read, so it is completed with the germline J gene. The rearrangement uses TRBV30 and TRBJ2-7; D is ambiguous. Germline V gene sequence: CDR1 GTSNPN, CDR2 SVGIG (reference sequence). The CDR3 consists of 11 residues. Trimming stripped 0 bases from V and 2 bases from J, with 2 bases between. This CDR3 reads CAWSVTYEQYF. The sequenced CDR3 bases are TGTGCCTGGAGTGTCACCTACGAG.

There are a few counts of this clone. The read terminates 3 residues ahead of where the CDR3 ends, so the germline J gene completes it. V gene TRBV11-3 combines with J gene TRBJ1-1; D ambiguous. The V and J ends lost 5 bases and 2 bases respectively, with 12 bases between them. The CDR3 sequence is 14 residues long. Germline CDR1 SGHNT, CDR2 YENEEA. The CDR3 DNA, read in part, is TGTGCCAGCAGCCTCGGCGGGGTTAACACTGAA. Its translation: CASSLGGVNTE. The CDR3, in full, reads CASSLGGVNTEAFF.

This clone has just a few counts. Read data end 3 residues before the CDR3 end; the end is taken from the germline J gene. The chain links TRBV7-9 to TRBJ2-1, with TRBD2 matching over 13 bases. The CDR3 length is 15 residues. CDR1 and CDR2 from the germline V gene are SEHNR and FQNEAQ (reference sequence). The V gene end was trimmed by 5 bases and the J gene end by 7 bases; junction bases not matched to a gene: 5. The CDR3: CASSPGTSGDNEQFF. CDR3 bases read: TGTGCCAGCAGCCCCGGGACTAGCGGGGATAATGAG.

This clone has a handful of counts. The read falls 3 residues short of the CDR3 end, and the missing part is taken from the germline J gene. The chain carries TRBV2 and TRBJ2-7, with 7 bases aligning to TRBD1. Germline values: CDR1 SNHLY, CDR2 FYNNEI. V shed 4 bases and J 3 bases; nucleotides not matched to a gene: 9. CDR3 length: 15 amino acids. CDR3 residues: CASSAEGAVSYEQYF. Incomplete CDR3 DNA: TGTGCCAGCAGTGCCGAGGGGGCGGTAAGCTACGAG. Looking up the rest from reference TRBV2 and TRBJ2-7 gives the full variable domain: EPEVTQTPSHQVTQMGQEVILRCVPISNHLYFYWYRQILGQKVEFLVSFYNNEISEKSEIFDDQFSVERPDGSNFTLKIRSTKLEDSAMYFCASSAEGAVSYEQYFGPGTRLTVT.

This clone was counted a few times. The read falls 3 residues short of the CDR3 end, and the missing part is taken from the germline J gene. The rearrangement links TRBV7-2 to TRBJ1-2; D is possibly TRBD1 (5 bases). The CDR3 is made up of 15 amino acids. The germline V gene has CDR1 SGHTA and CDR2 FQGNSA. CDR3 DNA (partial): TGTGCCAGCAGCTTAGGACAGACCTCTATCTGGGGC. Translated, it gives CASSLGQTSIWG. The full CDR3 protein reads CASSLGQTSIWGYTF.

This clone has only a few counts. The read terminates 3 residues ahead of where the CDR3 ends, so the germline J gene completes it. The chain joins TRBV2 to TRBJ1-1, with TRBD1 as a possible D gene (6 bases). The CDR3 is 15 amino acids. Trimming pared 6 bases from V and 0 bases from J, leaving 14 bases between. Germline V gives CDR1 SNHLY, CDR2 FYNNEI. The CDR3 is CASRDGGRLNTEAFF. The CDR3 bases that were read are TGTGCCAGCAGGGACGGGGGGCGGCTGAACACTGAA.

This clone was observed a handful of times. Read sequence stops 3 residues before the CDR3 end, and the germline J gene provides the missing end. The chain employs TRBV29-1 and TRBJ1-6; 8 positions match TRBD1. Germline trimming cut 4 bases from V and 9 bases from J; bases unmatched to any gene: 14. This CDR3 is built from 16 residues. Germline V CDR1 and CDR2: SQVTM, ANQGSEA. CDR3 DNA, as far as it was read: TGCAGCGTTGTAAGGGTGAAGGACACAGGGGGTTCACCC. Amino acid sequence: CSVVRVKDTGGSP. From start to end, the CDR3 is CSVVRVKDTGGSPLHF.